A selection of T cell receptor beta chains follows, all from one sample in a study of CD8+ T cells in alopecia areata. Libraries were prepared by immunoSEQ multiplex PCR; TCRdb keeps only in-frame clonotypes and omits some of them. The sample contains about 270,000 clones, 45% to 70% of which appear only once. Sequencing used CD4+ T cells sorted from blood, obtained around week 54, from a patient treated with tofacitinib. These receptors were collected from a human donor with alopecia areata. Both conserved end residues are part of each CDR3. The D gene is left open where the match is weak. Not all rows give a size; the values are once, few, many and, for expanded clones, a class.

D gene	V gene	J gene	clone size	CDR3 length	CDR3 protein	CDR3 DNA
-	TRBV30	TRBJ1-2	few	13	CAWSVNREYGYTF	TGTGCCTGGAGTGTGAACAGGGAGTATGGCTACACCTTC
-	TRBV29-1	TRBJ2-3	few	15	CSVLPLAGSTDTQYF	TGCAGCGTTCTTCCCCTAGCAGGTAGCACAGATACGCAGTATTTT
TRBD2	TRBV9	TRBJ2-1	-	15	CASSPLAGGGDEQFF	TGTGCCAGCAGCCCTCTGGCGGGGGGAGGCGATGAGCAGTTCTTC
-	TRBV12-5	TRBJ2-1	-	12	CASGRDWAEQFF	TGTGCTAGCGGACGGGACTGGGCTGAGCAGTTCTTC
-	TRBV7-3	TRBJ2-3	-	16	CASSLQDGGPEGTQYF	TGTGCCAGCAGCCTTCAGGACGGGGGGCCTGAGGGTACGCAGTATTTT
TRBD1	TRBV14	TRBJ1-2	few	13	CASSRQGLFGYTF	TGTGCCAGCAGCCGACAGGGATTGTTTGGCTACACCTTC
-	TRBV29-1	TRBJ2-7	few	13	CSVSGTHPPEQYF	TGCAGCGTTTCCGGGACCCATCCACCCGAGCAGTACTTC
-	TRBV6-5	TRBJ2-7	-	13	CASSYSGGGEQYF	TGTGCCAGCAGTTACTCTGGAGGTGGCGAGCAGTACTTC
-	TRBV29-1	TRBJ2-7	-	12	CSVGRDTYEQYF	TGCAGCGTTGGGAGAGATACCTACGAGCAGTACTTC
TRBD2	TRBV9	TRBJ2-1	-	16	CASSQQIAGGQDEQFF	TGTGCCAGCAGCCAACAGATAGCGGGGGGGCAGGATGAGCAGTTCTTC
-	TRBV30	TRBJ1-6	-	12	CAWSARPGPLHF	TGTGCCTGGAGCGCCCGACCGGGGCCCCTCCACTTT
-	TRBV19	TRBJ1-3	-	16	CASTDPSSPPRNTIYF	TGTGCCAGTACCGACCCCTCGTCACCCCCACGGAACACCATATATTTT
-	TRBV7-9	TRBJ2-5	-	14	CASSERTPRETQYF	TGTGCCAGCAGCGAAAGGACACCCCGGGAGACCCAGTACTTC
-	TRBV18	TRBJ2-5	-	13	CASSPDRQETQYF	TGTGCCAGCTCACCGGACAGACAAGAGACCCAGTACTTC
-	TRBV29-1	TRBJ2-3	-	13	CSVGNRVSDTQYF	TGCAGCGTCGGAAACAGGGTCTCAGATACGCAGTATTTT
TRBD1	TRBV27	TRBJ1-6	-	14	CASSFWQGGSPLHF	TGTGCCAGCAGTTTTTGGCAGGGGGGTTCACCCCTCCACTTT
-	TRBV6-5	TRBJ2-3	-	16	CASSYLTGIHTDTQYF	TGTGCCAGCAGTTACCTCACTGGGATCCACACAGATACGCAGTATTTT
-	TRBV5-1	TRBJ2-5	-	13	CASSLQSQETQYF	TGCGCCAGCAGCTTACAGAGCCAAGAGACCCAGTACTTC
-	TRBV20-1	TRBJ2-5	-	11	CSAGVQETQYF	TGCAGTGCGGGGGTCCAAGAGACCCAGTACTTC
-	TRBV27	TRBJ1-2	once	14	CASSFRVENYGYTF	TGTGCCAGCAGTTTTAGGGTGGAGAACTATGGCTACACCTTC
-	TRBV14	TRBJ2-1	-	12	CASSQGGNGQFF	TGTGCCAGCAGCCAAGGAGGAAACGGGCAGTTCTTC
TRBD2	TRBV7-9	TRBJ2-5	-	16	CASSLGVTSGEETQYF	TGTGCCAGCAGCTTAGGGGTGACTAGCGGGGAAGAGACCCAGTACTTC
-	TRBV2	TRBJ2-5	-	12	CASSLNGETQYF	TGTGCCAGCAGTTTAAACGGGGAGACCCAGTACTTC
-	TRBV21-1	TRBJ2-3	few	14	CASSCRLAPDTQYF	TGTGCCAGCAGCTGTCGACTAGCTCCAGATACGCAGTATTTT
-	TRBV5-1	TRBJ2-7	-	14	CASSNQPGSYEQYF	TGCGCCAGCAGTAATCAGCCGGGGTCCTACGAGCAGTACTTC
-	TRBV7-9	TRBJ1-5	-	14	CASSPDSFNQPQHF	TGTGCCAGCAGCCCGGACAGTTTCAATCAGCCCCAGCATTTT
-	TRBV4-2	TRBJ1-2	-	15	CASSQAGVMNYGYTF	TGTGCCAGCAGCCAAGCTGGGGTAATGAATTATGGCTACACCTTC
-	TRBV4-2	TRBJ1-2	-	15	CASSQDPAGPYGYTF	TGTGCCAGCAGCCAAGATCCGGCAGGACCATATGGCTACACCTTC
-	TRBV7-7	TRBJ2-1	-	15	CASSPDRRSYNEQFF	TGTGCTAGCAGCCCCGACAGGCGTTCCTACAATGAGCAGTTCTTC
-	TRBV6-5	TRBJ1-2	-	13	CASSSYWVYGYTF	TGTGCCAGCAGTTCTTACTGGGTATACGGCTACACCTTC
-	TRBV28	TRBJ2-7	few	11	CASSLQGEQYF	TGTGCCAGCAGTCTTCAGGGAGAGCAGTACTTC
-	TRBV7-9	TRBJ2-5	few	11	CASSSEETQYF	TGTGCCAGCAGCTCCGAAGAGACCCAGTACTTC
-	TRBV7-8	TRBJ2-7	-	16	CASSLRSAAGKPEQYF	TGTGCCAGCAGCTTAAGATCGGCAGCCGGAAAGCCCGAGCAGTACTTC
TRBD1	TRBV19	TRBJ1-2	few	13	CASSFGTGAGYTF	TGTGCCAGTAGTTTTGGGACAGGAGCTGGCTACACCTTC
-	TRBV18	TRBJ1-4	few	13	CASSGLPNEKLFF	TGTGCCAGCTCGGGTCTCCCTAATGAAAAACTGTTTTTT
TRBD2	TRBV28	TRBJ2-7	few	16	CASSPDPGRGTYEQYF	TGTGCCAGCAGCCCAGACCCGGGGAGGGGAACCTACGAGCAGTACTTC